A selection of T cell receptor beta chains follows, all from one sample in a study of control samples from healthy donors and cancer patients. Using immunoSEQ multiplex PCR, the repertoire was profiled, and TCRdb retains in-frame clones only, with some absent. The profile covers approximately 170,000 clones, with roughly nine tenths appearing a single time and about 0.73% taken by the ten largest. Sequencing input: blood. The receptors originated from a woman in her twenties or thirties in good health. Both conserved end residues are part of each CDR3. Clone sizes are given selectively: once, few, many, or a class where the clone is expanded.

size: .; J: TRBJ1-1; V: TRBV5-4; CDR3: CASSLDVMRNTEAFF
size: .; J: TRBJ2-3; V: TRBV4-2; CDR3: CASSEFTDTQYF
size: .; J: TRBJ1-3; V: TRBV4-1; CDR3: CASSRGTVGNTIYF
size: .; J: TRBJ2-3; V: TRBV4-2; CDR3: CASSQDPTDTQYF
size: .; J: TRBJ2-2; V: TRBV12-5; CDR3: CASSPISMAGARTGELFF
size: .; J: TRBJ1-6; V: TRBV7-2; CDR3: CASSLDSATYNSPLHF
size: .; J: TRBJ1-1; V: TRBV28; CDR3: CASRSTGRNTEAFF
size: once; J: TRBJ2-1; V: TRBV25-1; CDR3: CASSEPTGRGEAYEQFF
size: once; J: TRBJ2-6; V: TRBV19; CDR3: CASSRTGGETGANVLTF
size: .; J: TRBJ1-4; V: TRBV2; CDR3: CASSGGQGTNEKLFF
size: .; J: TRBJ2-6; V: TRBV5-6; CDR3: CASSQGDRVISGANVLTF
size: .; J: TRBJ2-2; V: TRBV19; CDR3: CASSIGTGLAGELFF
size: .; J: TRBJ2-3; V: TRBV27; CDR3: CASSYSDITDTQYF
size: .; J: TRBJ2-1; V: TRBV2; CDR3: CASSDGHLYEQFF
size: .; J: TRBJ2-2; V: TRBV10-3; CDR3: CAISVGQVVAGELFF
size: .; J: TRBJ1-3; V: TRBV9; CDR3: CASSEPLDRGSGNTIYF
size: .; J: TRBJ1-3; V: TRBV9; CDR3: CASSYDNSGNTIYF
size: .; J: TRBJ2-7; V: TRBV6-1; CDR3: CASSEGLNKQYF
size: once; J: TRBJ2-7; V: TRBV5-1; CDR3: CASSFGQGRDEQYF
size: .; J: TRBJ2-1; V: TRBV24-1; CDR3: CATSEERDNYNEQFF
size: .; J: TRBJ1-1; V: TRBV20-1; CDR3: CSAIQNTEAFF
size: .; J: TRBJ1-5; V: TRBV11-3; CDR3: CASSFSPIPQHF
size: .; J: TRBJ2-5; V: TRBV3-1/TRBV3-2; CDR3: CASSQAGDLQETQYF
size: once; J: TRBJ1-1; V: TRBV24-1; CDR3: CATSDGPRNTEAFF
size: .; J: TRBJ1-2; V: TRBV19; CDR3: CASRGTGYGYTF
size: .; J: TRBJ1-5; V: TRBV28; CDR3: CASSLRGGRQPQHF
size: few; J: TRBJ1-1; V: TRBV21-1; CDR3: CASSNAGGNMNTEAFF
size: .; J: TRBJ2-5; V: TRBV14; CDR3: CASSPMMLAGGGETQYF
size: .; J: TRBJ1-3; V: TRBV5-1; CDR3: CASTSMGDSGNTIYF
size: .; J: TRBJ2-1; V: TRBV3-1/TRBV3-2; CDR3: CASSQEGLAGVEQFF
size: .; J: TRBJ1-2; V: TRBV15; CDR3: CATTTTGGRYGYTF
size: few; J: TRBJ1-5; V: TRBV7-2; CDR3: CASSFRGREPQHF
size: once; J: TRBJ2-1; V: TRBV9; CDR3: CASRGTAGSEQFF
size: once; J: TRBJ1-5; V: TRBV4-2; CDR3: CASSQRSDGTGSNQPQHF
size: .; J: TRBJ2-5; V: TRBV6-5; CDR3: CASIRGGGAETQYF
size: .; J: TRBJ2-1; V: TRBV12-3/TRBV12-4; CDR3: CASSWDRSTVFF
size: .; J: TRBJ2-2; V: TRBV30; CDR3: CAWSLTVPGELFF
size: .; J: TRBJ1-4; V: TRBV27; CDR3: CAGQQGEEEKLFF
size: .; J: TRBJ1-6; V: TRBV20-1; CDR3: CSASKDGSSYNSPLHF
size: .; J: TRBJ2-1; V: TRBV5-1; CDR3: CASRRRDRGDNEQFF
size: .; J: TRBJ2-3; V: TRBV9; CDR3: CASSVGAGATDTQYF
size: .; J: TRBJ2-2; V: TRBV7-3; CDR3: CASSLTAGELFF
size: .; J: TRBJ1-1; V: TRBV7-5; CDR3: CVRSLVTGWMNTEAFF
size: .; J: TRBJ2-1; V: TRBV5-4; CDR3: CASRGQYNEQFF
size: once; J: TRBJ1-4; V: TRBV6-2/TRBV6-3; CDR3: CASSYRRQGGEKLFF
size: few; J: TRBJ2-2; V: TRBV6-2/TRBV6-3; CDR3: CASSYLAGGDGELFF
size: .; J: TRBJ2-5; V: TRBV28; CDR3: CASSSDRGHQETQYF
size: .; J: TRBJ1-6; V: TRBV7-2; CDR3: CASSLDGTGANSPLHF
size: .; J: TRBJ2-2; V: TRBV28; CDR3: CASSPSGLANTGELFF
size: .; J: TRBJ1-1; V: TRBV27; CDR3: CASSSGTALNQAFF